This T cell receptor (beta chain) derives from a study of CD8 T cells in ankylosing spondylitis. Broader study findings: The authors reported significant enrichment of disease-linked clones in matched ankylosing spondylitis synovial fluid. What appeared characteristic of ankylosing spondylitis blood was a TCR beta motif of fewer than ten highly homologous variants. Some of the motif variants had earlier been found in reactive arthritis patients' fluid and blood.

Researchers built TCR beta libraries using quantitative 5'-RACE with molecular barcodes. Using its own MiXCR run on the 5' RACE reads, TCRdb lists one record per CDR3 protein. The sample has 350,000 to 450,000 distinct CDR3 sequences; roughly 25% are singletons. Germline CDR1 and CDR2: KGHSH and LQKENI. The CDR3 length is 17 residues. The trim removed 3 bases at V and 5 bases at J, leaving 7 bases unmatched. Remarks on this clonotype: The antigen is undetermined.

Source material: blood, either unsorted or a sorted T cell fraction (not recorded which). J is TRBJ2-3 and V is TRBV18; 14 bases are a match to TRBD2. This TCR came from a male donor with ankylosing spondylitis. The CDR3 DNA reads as TGTGCCAGCTCACCGACCAAGACTAGCGGGAGGGTAGATACGCAGTATTTT. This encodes CASSPTKTSGRVDTQYF.